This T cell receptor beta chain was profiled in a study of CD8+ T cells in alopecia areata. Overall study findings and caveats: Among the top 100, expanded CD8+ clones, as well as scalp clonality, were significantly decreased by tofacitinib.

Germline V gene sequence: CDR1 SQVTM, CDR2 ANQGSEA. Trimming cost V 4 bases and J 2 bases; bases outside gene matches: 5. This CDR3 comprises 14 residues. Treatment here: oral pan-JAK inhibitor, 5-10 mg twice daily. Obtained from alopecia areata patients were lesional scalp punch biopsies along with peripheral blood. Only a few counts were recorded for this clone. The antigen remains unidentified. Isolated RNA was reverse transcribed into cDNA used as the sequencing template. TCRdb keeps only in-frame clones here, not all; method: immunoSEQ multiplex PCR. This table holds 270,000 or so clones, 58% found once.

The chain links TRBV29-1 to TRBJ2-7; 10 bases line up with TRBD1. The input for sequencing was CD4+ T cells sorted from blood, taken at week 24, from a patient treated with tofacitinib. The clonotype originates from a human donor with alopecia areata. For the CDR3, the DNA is TGCAGCGTTGTTGGGACAGGGGTTCCCTACGAGCAGTACTTC. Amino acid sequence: CSVVGTGVPYEQYF.